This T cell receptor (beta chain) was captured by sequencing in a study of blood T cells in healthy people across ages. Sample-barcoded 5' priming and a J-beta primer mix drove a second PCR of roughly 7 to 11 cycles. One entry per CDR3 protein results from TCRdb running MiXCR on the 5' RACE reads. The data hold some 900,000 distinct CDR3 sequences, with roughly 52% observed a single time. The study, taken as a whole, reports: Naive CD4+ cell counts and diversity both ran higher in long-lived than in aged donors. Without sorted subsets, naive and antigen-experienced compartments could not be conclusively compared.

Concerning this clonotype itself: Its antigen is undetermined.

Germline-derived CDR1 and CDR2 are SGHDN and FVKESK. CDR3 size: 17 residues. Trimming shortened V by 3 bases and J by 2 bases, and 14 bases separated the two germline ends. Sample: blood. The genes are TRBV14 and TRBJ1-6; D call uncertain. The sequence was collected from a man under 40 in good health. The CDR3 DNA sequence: TGTGCCAGCAGCCAGGAGCACGGTCATACCTATAATTCACCCCTCCACTTT. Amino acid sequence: CASSQEHGHTYNSPLHF.